Below are 21 T cell receptor beta chains sequenced from a single sample in a study of blood T cell repertoires in COVID-19. Sequenced by immunoSEQ multiplex PCR; TCRdb stores in-frame clones only, minus some. The sample gives 230,000 or so clones, approximately 90% of which show up once; roughly 2.4% is in the top ten. Specimen: PBMCs or T cells enriched from blood (not recorded which). The source is a woman aged 40 to 50 with acute COVID-19.

The J gene is TRBJ2-3, the V gene TRBV5-4; 12 nucleotides align to TRBD1. This CDR3 is built from 16 residues. Germline trimming cut 0 bases from V and 4 bases from J; bases unmatched to any gene: 3. The germline gives CDR1 SGHNT, CDR2 YYREEE (reference sequence). Here the CDR3 DNA reads TGTGCCAGCAGCTTGGGGGACAGGGGGCAGGCAGATACGCAGTATTTT. It translates to CASSLGDRGQADTQYF.

This chain joins TRBV9 and TRBJ2-6; 8 positions agree with TRBD1. After removal of 5 bases from V and 2 bases from J, the junction contained 6 bases not matched to a gene. From germline, CDR1 is SGDLS and CDR2 YYNGEE. CDR3 length: 16 amino acids. The CDR3 sequence is CASRDRVGTGANVLTF. CDR3 DNA: TGTGCCAGCAGGGACAGGGTTGGAACTGGGGCCAACGTCCTGACTTTC.

This rearrangement joins TRBV3-1 (or the pseudogene TRBV3-2) to TRBJ2-2; the match to TRBD1 covers 7 bases. This CDR3 has 13 amino acids. V dropped 5 bases and J dropped 5; count of bases not matched to a gene: 2. Germline lookup yields CDR1 LGHDT and CDR2 YNNKEL (reference sequence). This CDR3 is CASSGQETGELFF. CDR3 nucleotides: TGTGCCAGCAGCGGACAGGAAACCGGGGAGCTGTTTTTT.

CDR3 sequence reads: CASSPRTQYNEQFF. CDR3 DNA: TGTGCCAGCAGTCCAAGGACACAATACAATGAGCAGTTCTTC. This chain uses TRBV6-5 with TRBJ2-1; D is perhaps TRBD1 (5 bases). V was shortened by 5 bases and J by 4 bases, with 12 bases between the two germline ends. CDR3 length: 14 residues. Germline V lookup: CDR1 MNHEY, CDR2 SVGAGI.

This sequence joins TRBV6-2 or TRBV6-3 and TRBJ1-6; no firm D call. CDR1 is MNHEY and CDR2 is SVGEGT in the germline V gene. Trimming stripped 2 bases from V and 10 bases from J, with 12 bases between. The CDR3 loop spans 14 amino acids. Written as DNA, the CDR3 is TGTGCCAGCAGTTACGGGCAGACCCGCTCACCCCTCCACTTT. Amino acids: CASSYGQTRSPLHF.

This chain uses TRBV3-1 (or the pseudogene TRBV3-2) with TRBJ1-2; TRBD1 aligns across 8 bases. The CDR3 loop spans 13 amino acids. The germline V gene has CDR1 LGHDT and CDR2 YNNKEL (reference sequence). V lost 4 bases, J lost 7 bases, and 5 bases stayed unmatched. CDR3 in amino acids: CASSPSGGLGYTF. CDR3 DNA: TGTGCCAGCAGCCCGTCAGGGGGCCTTGGCTACACCTTC.

V usage is TRBV5-8 and J usage is TRBJ1-2; D is ambiguous. CDR1 is SGHTS, CDR2 YDEGEE, per germline. The CDR3 length is 13 residues. V was clipped by 0 bases and J by 6 bases, with 9 bases between them. CDR3 DNA sequence: TGTGCCAGCAGCTTGGGACGGAGAGATGGCTACACCTTC. Amino acid sequence: CASSLGRRDGYTF.

This clone was counted once. The chain joins TRBV7-9 to TRBJ1-6; maybe TRBD1 (5 bases). The CDR3 has 16 amino acids. V was cut by 5 bases and J by 2 bases, with 13 bases left in between. Germline CDR1 is SEHNR and CDR2 is FQNEAQ (reference sequence). CDR3 residues: CASSPTTAPYNSPLHF. The CDR3 coding sequence is TGTGCCAGCAGCCCTACGACAGCCCCCTATAATTCACCCCTCCACTTT.

The chain has TRBV10-3 and TRBJ2-1; 11 nucleotides agree with TRBD2. This CDR3 comprises 16 residues. V lost 6 bases to trimming and J lost 7 bases; unmatched junction nucleotides: 11. The germline V gene encodes CDR1 ENHRY and CDR2 SYGVKD. In DNA, the CDR3 is TGTGCCATCAGGGAATATGTAGCGGGGGGGCGTAATGAGCAGTTCTTC. It encodes CAIREYVAGGRNEQFF.

J is TRBJ2-1 and V is TRBV11-2; D perhaps matches TRBD1 (6 bases). This CDR3 has 15 amino acids. V lost 3 bases and J lost 1, with 10 bases in between. Per the germline V gene, CDR1 is SGHAT and CDR2 is FQNNGV. CDR3 in amino acids: CASSFRRGSYNEQFF. The CDR3 nucleotides read TGTGCCAGCAGCTTCCGTAGGGGGTCCTACAATGAGCAGTTCTTC.

The genes are TRBV5-4 and TRBJ2-5, with 9 bases matching TRBD2. This CDR3 region has 15 residues. With V trimmed by 0 bases and J by 6 bases, 6 bases remained unmatched. Germline CDR1 SGHNT, CDR2 YYREEE (reference sequence). The CDR3 DNA is TGTGCCAGCAGCTTGGTATTAGCGGGAGTAAAGACCCAGTACTTC. Protein: CASSLVLAGVKTQYF.

The rearrangement uses TRBV9 and TRBJ1-1, with a weak D call TRBD1 (5 bases). Germline V gene data show CDR1 as SGDLS and CDR2 as YYNGEE. The V and J ends lost 0 bases and 0 bases respectively, with 9 bases between them. The CDR3 has 15 amino acids. CDR3 sequence: CASSVDQQVNTEAFF. DNA of the CDR3: TGTGCCAGCAGCGTAGATCAACAGGTGAACACTGAAGCTTTCTTT.

This sequence joins TRBV9 and TRBJ2-1, with 9 bases that match TRBD2. Germline CDR1 SGDLS, CDR2 YYNGEE. The J segment lost 12 bases and the V segment lost 0 bases, leaving 7 bases of the junction unmatched. The CDR3 covers 14 residues. CDR3 sequence (DNA): TGTGCCAGCAGCGTAGGCCTAGCGGGGTGGGGGCAGTTCTTC. It specifies CASSVGLAGWGQFF. Drawing the rest from reference TRBV9 and TRBJ2-1, the complete variable domain is DSGVTQTPKHLITATGQRVTLRCSPRSGDLSVYWYQQSLDQGLQFLIQYYNGEERAKGNILERFSAQQFPDLHSELNLSSLELGDSALYFCASSVGLAGWGQFFGPGTRLTVL.

This rearrangement joins TRBV5-1 to TRBJ2-6; D gene unclear. The V and J ends lost 4 bases and 0 bases respectively, with 11 bases between them. The CDR3 has 16 amino acids. Germline loops: CDR1 SGHRS, CDR2 YFSETQ. CDR3 region: CASSPSALSGANVLTF. Written as DNA, the CDR3 is TGCGCCAGCAGCCCCAGCGCACTCTCTGGGGCCAACGTCCTGACTTTC.

The chain links TRBV4-1 to TRBJ1-3; a weak D match, TRBD1 (5 bases). V dropped 4 bases and J dropped 8 bases, with 12 bases sitting between them. Looked up from germline, CDR1 is MGHRA and CDR2 is YSYEKL. The length of the CDR3 is 13 residues. CDR3 nucleotide sequence: TGCGCCAGCAGCCGGGTCAGGGAAGACACCATATATTTT. This sequence encodes CASSRVREDTIYF.

The V and J genes are TRBV20-1 and TRBJ1-4; no reliable D call. Looked up from germline, CDR1 is DFQATT and CDR2 is SNEGSKA (reference sequence). The germline V and J ends were trimmed by 6 bases and 5 bases, with 7 bases remaining between them. The CDR3 is 11 amino acids. Here the CDR3 DNA reads TGCAGTGCCTATTTAAATGAAAAACTGTTTTTT. Translated: CSAYLNEKLFF.

The V and J genes are TRBV4-3 and TRBJ2-7; D is unclear. The CDR3 is made up of 15 amino acids. Germline V gives CDR1 LGHNA, CDR2 YSLEER. V was clipped by 0 bases and J by 1 base, with 10 bases between them. CDR3 amino acids: CASSQDTQPSYEQYF. CDR3 DNA: TGCGCCAGCAGCCAAGATACACAGCCTTCCTACGAGCAGTACTTC.

The V and J genes are TRBV28 and TRBJ2-3, with D unclear. The CDR3 extends over 14 amino acids. Germline assignment: CDR1 MDHEN and CDR2 SYDVKM. The germline V and J ends were trimmed by 6 bases and 4 bases, with 14 bases remaining between them. CDR3 in amino acids: CASSSSSRADTQYF. DNA for the CDR3: TGTGCCAGCAGCTCATCTAGTCGAGCAGATACGCAGTATTTT.

The chain is built from TRBV7-9 and TRBJ1-1, with 10 bases lining up with TRBD1. The CDR3 covers 15 residues. Germline V gene sequence: CDR1 SEHNR, CDR2 FQNEAQ (reference sequence). V lost 1 base and J lost 5; bases outside the gene matches: 4. The CDR3 reads CASSLVAGQGTEAFF. CDR3 in DNA: TGTGCCAGCAGCTTAGTCGCGGGACAGGGGACTGAAGCTTTCTTT.

J is TRBJ2-2 and V is TRBV10-3; no definite D call. V lost 3 bases, J lost 5 bases, and 4 bases lay in between. Germline CDR1 ENHRY, CDR2 SYGVKD. The CDR3 consists of 12 residues. CDR3 amino acids: CAISDMTGELFF. CDR3 DNA: TGTGCCATCAGTGATATGACCGGGGAGCTGTTTTTT.

The chain has TRBV4-1 and TRBJ2-2; D might be TRBD1 (6 bases). There are 15 residues in the CDR3. Per germline, CDR1 MGHRA and CDR2 YSYEKL. V gave up 4 bases and J gave up 2 bases, with 11 bases separating them. CDR3 bases: TGCGCCAGCAGCCCTGCCGGGACAAACACCGGGGAGCTGTTTTTT. Protein: CASSPAGTNTGELFF.